The 6 T cell receptor beta chains in this list originate from one sample, sequenced in a study of early T cells in non-severe SARS-CoV-2 infection. TCRdb reprocessed the 5' RACE reads via MiXCR and lists one record per CDR3 protein. The sample contains 80,000 or so distinct CDR3 sequences, 15% of which appear only once. Sequences were obtained from whole blood. Source of these receptors: an adult who was a healthcare worker with PCR-confirmed SARS-CoV-2 infection or an uninfected control (not recorded which).

V and J are TRBV28 and TRBJ1-3; 7 bases are shared with TRBD1. The CDR3 sequence is 16 residues long. The germline CDR1 and CDR2 sequences are MDHEN and SYDVKM. V lost 4 bases, J lost 4 bases, and 10 bases stayed unmatched. The CDR3 bases are TGTGCCAGCAGTTCCGGGACAGCATCTTTCGGAAACACCATATATTTT. Protein product: CASSSGTASFGNTIYF.

The genes are TRBV4-1 and TRBJ1-1; 8 positions match TRBD1. This CDR3 comprises 14 residues. V dropped 4 bases and J dropped 7; count of bases not matched to a gene: 8. The germline CDR1 and CDR2 sequences are MGHRA and YSYEKL. This chain's CDR3 is CASSPQGQGSEAFF. DNA of the CDR3: TGCGCCAGCAGCCCCCAAGGACAGGGCAGTGAAGCTTTCTTT.

The chain couples TRBV7-6 to TRBJ1-2, with TRBD1 matching 8 bases. There are 14 residues in the CDR3. The V segment lost 5 bases and the J segment 4 bases; nucleotides outside the gene matches: 6. Germline CDR1 is SGHVS and CDR2 is FNYEAQ. In DNA form, the CDR3 reads TGTGCCAGCAGCATTTCCGGGACAGGCTATGGCTACACCTTC. Its translation is CASSISGTGYGYTF.

In its sample, this clonotype was seen many times. The V and J genes are TRBV6-2 or TRBV6-3 and TRBJ2-1; 9 nucleotides agree with TRBD2. CDR1 is MNHEY, CDR2 SVGEGT, per germline. V was clipped by 4 bases and J by 3 bases; unmatched bases: 4. This CDR3 has 15 amino acids. In nucleotides, the CDR3 is TGTGCCAGCAGTTTCTCTAGCGGGAACTACAATGAGCAGTTCTTC. Amino acid sequence: CASSFSSGNYNEQFF.

The CDR3 region has the DNA TGTGCCTCAAAGAGGGGGCGCCCCGAAAAACTGTTTTTT. This encodes CASKRGRPEKLFF. V and J are TRBV30 and TRBJ1-4; 7 nucleotides agree with TRBD1. The CDR3 length is 13 residues. From germline, CDR1 is GTSNPN and CDR2 SVGIG (reference sequence). V was pared by 7 bases and J by 8 bases, with 10 bases of the junction left unmatched. Supplemented by reference TRBV30 and TRBJ1-4, the full variable domain reads SQTIHQWPATLVQPVGSPLSLECTVEGTSNPNLYWYRQAAGRGLQLLFYSVGIGQISSEVPQNLSASRPQDRQFILSSKKLLLSDSGFYLCASKRGRPEKLFFGSGTQLSVL.

The chain carries TRBV19 and TRBJ2-1, with 7 bases that match TRBD1. The CDR3 consists of 15 residues. The V gene's germline CDR1 is LNHDA and CDR2 SQIVND (reference sequence). With 4 bases clipped from V and 6 bases from J, the junction kept 9 bases outside the gene matches. CDR3 nucleotides: TGTGCCAGTAGTACGACAGCCAGGACAGGCAATGAGCAGTTCTTC. Its protein product is CASSTTARTGNEQFF.